The TCR beta chain under discussion was sequenced for a study of CD8 T cells in ankylosing spondylitis. Study-wide findings and caveats: Within ankylosing spondylitis blood, a TCR beta motif made up of eight highly homologous variants appeared to be characteristic.

TCRdb passed the 5' RACE reads through MiXCR, listing each CDR3 protein once. The data hold about 400,000 distinct CDR3 sequences, with 20% to 25% observed a single time. Of note for this clonotype: Its antigen is still unknown.

In germline, CDR1 is SGHRS, CDR2 YFSETQ. Unmatched junction bases numbered 7, after V lost 4 bases and J lost 5 bases. There are 16 residues in the CDR3. The rearrangement uses TRBV5-1 and TRBJ2-7; 15 nucleotides line up with TRBD2. The sequence derives from a male donor with ankylosing spondylitis. Input material: blood, either unsorted or a sorted T cell fraction (not recorded which). The CDR3 is CASSIGLAGGQDEQYF. CDR3 coding DNA: TGCGCCAGCAGCATCGGACTAGCGGGAGGGCAAGACGAGCAGTACTTC.